The 6 T cell receptor beta chains given below trace back to one sample, sequenced in a study of beta chain features in type 1 diabetes. Every isolated RNA sample was fully reverse transcribed, so sequencing captured expressed TCRB transcripts. This table comes from immunoSEQ multiplex PCR, and its TCRdb copy is limited to in-frame clones, with some not included. The sample consists of more than 110,000 clones, 6.9% of them appearing once. Specimen: central memory CD4+ T cells from blood. These TCRs come from a young woman in good health.

The chain uses TRBV5-8 and TRBJ2-7; 7 positions match TRBD1. Germline V gene sequence: CDR1 SGHTS, CDR2 YDEGEE. Germline trimming cut 5 bases from V and 2 bases from J; bases unmatched to any gene: 7. The length of the CDR3 is 14 residues. The CDR3 loop reads CASSRTGTAYEQYF. CDR3 nucleotides: TGTGCCAGCAGTCGTACCGGGACAGCCTACGAGCAGTACTTC.

V gene TRBV28 combines with J gene TRBJ1-5; no firm D call. The CDR3 covers 9 residues. Trimming cost V 10 bases and J 7 bases, with 5 bases left between them. The germline V gene has CDR1 MDHEN and CDR2 SYDVKM. CDR3 sequence: CANQQPQHF. The CDR3, as DNA: TGTGCCAACCAGCAGCCCCAGCATTTT.

In its sample, this clone was seen a few times. The chain couples TRBV5-1 to TRBJ2-2, with 11 bases that match TRBD2. V shed 3 bases and J 6 bases; nucleotides not matched to a gene: 4. Germline V gene sequence: CDR1 SGHRS, CDR2 YFSETQ. This CDR3 region has 15 residues. The CDR3 protein is CASSSGGLAAGELFF. The CDR3, as DNA: TGCGCCAGCAGCTCGGGGGGACTAGCGGCCGGGGAGCTGTTTTTT.

A few counts support this clone. The rearrangement links TRBV14 to TRBJ2-1; the match to TRBD2 covers 10 bases. The length of the CDR3 is 20 residues. The V gene end was trimmed by 0 bases and the J gene end by 2 bases; junction bases not matched to a gene: 13. CDR1 is SGHDN and CDR2 is FVKESK in the germline V gene. CDR3 in amino acids: CASSQESSGRARRTYNEQFF. DNA for the CDR3: TGTGCCAGCAGCCAAGAATCCAGCGGGAGGGCCCGAAGGACCTACAATGAGCAGTTCTTC.

This clone was found many times. The chain uses TRBV14 and TRBJ2-1; TRBD2 matches 8 bases. The CDR3 loop spans 17 amino acids. Trimming cost V 4 bases and J 6 bases; bases outside gene matches: 14. Germline V gives CDR1 SGHDN, CDR2 FVKESK. The CDR3 DNA is TGTGCCAGCAGCCCTAGGAAAAGCGGGAGAGGACTCAATGAGCAGTTCTTC. Its protein is CASSPRKSGRGLNEQFF.

In its sample, this clone was seen a few times. The J gene is TRBJ2-5, the V gene TRBV18; D possibly corresponds to TRBD1 (6 bases). Between the trimmed V and J ends, which lost 3 bases and 5 bases, there was a span of 22 bases. Germline V gives CDR1 KGHSH, CDR2 LQKENI. This CDR3 spans 17 amino acids. The CDR3 reads CASSPRQADFLGETQYF. As DNA, the CDR3 is TGTGCCAGCTCACCTAGACAGGCTGACTTCCTAGGGGAGACCCAGTACTTC.